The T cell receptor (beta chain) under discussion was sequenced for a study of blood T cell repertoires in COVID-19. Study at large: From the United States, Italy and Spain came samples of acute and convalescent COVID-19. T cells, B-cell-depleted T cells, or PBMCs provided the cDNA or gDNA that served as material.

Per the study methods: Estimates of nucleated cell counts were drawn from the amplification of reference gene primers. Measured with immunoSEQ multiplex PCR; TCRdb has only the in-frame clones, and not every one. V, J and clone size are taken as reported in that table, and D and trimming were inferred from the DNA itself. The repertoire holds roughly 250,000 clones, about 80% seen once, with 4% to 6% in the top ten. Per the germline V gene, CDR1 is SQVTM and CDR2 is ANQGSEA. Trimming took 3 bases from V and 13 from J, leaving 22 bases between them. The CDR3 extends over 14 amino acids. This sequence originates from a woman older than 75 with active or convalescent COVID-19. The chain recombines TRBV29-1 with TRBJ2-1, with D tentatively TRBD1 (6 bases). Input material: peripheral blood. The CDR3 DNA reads TGCAGCGTTGAGCGCGGCTACCGGACAGCTTCCCAGTTCTTC. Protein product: CSVERGYRTASQFF.